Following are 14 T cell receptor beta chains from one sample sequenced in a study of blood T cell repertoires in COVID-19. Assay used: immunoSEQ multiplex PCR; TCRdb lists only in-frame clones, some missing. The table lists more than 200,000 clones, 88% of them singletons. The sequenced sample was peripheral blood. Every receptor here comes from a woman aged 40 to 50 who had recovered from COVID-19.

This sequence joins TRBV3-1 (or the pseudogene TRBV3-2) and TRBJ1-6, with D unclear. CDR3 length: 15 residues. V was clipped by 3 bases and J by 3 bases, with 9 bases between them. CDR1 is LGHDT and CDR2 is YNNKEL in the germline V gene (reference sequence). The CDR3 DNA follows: TGTGCCAGCAGCCACCGCAGCGACTATAATTCACCCCTCCACTTT. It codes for CASSHRSDYNSPLHF.

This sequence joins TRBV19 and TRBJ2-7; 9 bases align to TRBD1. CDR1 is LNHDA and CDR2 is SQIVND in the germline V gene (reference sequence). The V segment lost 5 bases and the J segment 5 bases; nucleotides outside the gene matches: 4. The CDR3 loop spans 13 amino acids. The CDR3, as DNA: TGTGCCAGTAGTTCACGGACAGGGGACGAGCAGTACTTC. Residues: CASSSRTGDEQYF.

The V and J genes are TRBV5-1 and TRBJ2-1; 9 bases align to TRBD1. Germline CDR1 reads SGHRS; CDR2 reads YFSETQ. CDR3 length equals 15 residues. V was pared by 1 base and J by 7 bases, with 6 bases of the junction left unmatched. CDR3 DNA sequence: TGCGCCAGCAGCTTGCCGGGACAGGGATTGAATGAGCAGTTCTTC. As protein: CASSLPGQGLNEQFF.

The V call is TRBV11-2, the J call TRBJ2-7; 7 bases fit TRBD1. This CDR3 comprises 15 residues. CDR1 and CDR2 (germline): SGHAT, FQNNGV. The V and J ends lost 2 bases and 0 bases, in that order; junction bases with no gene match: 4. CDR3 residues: CASSLRQGLSYEQYF. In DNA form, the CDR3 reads TGTGCCAGCAGCTTAAGACAGGGCCTCTCCTACGAGCAGTACTTC.

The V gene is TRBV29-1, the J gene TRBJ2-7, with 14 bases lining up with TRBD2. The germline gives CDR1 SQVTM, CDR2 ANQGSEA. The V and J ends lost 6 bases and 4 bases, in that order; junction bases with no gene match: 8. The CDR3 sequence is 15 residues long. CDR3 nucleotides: TGCAGCGTCCGTGGGACTAGCGGGGGTGGGTACGAGCAGTACTTC. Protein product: CSVRGTSGGGYEQYF.

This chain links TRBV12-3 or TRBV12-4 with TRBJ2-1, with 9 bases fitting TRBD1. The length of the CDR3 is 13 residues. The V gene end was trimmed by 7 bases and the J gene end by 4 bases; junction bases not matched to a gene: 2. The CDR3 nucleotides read TGTGCCAGCAACAGGGGGCTGTACAATGAGCAGTTCTTC. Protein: CASNRGLYNEQFF.

CDR3 sequence: CASSQELLAGGKRSYEQYF. The CDR3 coding sequence is TGCGCCAGCAGCCAAGAATTGCTAGCGGGGGGTAAGCGTTCCTACGAGCAGTACTTC. This chain uses TRBV4-3 with TRBJ2-7; 11 bases match TRBD2. Germline CDR1 reads LGHNA; CDR2 reads YSLEER. The length of the CDR3 is 19 residues. J lost 1 base, V lost 0 bases, and 11 bases had no gene match.

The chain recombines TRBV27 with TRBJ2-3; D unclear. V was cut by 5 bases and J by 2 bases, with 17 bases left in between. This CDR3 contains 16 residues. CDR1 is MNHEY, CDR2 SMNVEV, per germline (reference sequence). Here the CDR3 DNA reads TGTGCCAGCAGTGGGCCCCGGTCCGGATACACAGATACGCAGTATTTT. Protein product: CASSGPRSGYTDTQYF.

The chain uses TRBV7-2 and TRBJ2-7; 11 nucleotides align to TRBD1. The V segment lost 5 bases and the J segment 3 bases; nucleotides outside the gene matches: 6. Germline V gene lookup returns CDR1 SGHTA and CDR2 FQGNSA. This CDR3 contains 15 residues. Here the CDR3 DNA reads TGTGCCAGCAGCATAGGGACAGGGGGGGGCTACGAGCAGTACTTC. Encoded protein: CASSIGTGGGYEQYF. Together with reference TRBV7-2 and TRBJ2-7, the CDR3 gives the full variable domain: GAGVSQSPSNKVTEKGKDVELRCDPISGHTALYWYRQSLGQGLEFLIYFQGNSAPDKSGLPSDRFSAERTGGSVSTLTIQRTQQEDSAVYLCASSIGTGGGYEQYFGPGTRLTVT.

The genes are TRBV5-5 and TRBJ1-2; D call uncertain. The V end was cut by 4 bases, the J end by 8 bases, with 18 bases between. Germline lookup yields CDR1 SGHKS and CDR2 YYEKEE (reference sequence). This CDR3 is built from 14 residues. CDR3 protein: CASSPRESGLGYTF. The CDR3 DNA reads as TGTGCCAGCAGCCCACGTGAATCCGGACTAGGCTACACCTTC.

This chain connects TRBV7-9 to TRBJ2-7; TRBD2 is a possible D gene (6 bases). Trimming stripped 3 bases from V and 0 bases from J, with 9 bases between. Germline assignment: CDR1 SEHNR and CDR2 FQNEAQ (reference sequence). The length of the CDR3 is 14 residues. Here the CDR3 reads CASSFRETSYEQYF. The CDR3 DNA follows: TGTGCCAGCAGCTTCCGGGAGACCTCCTACGAGCAGTACTTC.

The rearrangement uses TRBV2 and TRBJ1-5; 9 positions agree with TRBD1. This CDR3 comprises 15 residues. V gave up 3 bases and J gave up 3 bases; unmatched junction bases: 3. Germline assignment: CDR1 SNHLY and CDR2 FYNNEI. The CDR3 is CASSEGQGYNQPQHF. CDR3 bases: TGTGCCAGCAGTGAGGGACAGGGATACAATCAGCCCCAGCATTTT.

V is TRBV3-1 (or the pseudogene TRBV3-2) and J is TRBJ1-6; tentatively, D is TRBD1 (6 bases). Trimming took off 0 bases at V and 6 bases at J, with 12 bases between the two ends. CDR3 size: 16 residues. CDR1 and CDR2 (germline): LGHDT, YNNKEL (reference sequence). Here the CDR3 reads CASSQDGGRLNSPLHF. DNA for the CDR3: TGTGCCAGCAGCCAAGACGGGGGGCGTCTTAATTCACCCCTCCACTTT.

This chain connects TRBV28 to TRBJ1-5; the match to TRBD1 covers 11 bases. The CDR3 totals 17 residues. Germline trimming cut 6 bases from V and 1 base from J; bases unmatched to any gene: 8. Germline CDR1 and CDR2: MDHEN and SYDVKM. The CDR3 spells CASSSGTGGLSNQPQHF. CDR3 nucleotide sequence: TGTGCCAGCAGCTCCGGGACAGGGGGTTTAAGCAATCAGCCCCAGCATTTT.